Sequencing of this T cell receptor (beta chain) was carried out in a study of early T cells in non-severe SARS-CoV-2 infection (dated by TCRdb to the early 2020s). Regarding the research as a whole: Because TCR sequencing relied on bulk RNA taken from unsorted whole blood, pairing of alpha and beta chains was not possible.

Receptor amplification or capture employed 5' RACE. Sequencing used a NextSeq 500. To correct for sequencing error and PCR bias, the TCR library protocol tagged individual cDNA molecules with unique molecular identifiers. Both TCR alpha and beta chains were sequenced, and tight co-correlation was observed between alpha and beta sequence abundances in each sample. The published analysis was carried out like this. Decombinator V4 was used to annotate the V gene, J gene and CDR3 of the TCR sequences. Expanded TCRs were defined as changing significantly between any two time points under a Poisson model with p below 0.0001. TCR abundances were normalised to the total number of TCRs sequenced in each sample and reported as counts per million. TRAV1-2 paired with TRAJ12, TRAJ20 or TRAJ33 defined MAIT TCRs, while TRAV10 paired with TRAJ18 defined iNKT TCRs. VDJdb, accessed on 1 November 2021, was searched for TCRs annotated for CMV, EBV and SARS-CoV-2, and TCRs annotated for more than one antigen were excluded. TCRdb cleaned the public reads at Q25 with fastp, built clones with MiXCR and kept in-frame beta chains. For every CDR3 protein sequence, its rows merge into one entry that carries the most common genes and DNA. The V and J calls shown here were made by TCRdb, not taken from the authors' results. A total of roughly 69,000 distinct CDR3 sequences appear in this sample, more than 8% of them only once. The ten top clones hold 15% to 18% of the sample.

This clonotype was seen many times. Its recognized antigen is unknown. Base quality data are lacking; no much larger clone is found one base away. Paper-wide results and their limitations: VDJdb matching was skewed toward anti-spike CD8 responses and likely underestimated virus-specific expansions by missing private and CD4 specificities.

From its cysteine to its phenylalanine, the CDR3 spans 13 amino acids. This entry keeps only the CDR3 DNA: 39 bases, framed from base 1. V loses 3 bases at its end and J loses 8 bases; junction bases beyond the gene matches: 4. Looking up the germline V gene yields CDR1 SGHAT and CDR2 FQNNGV. The study was a case-control design nested within a healthcare worker cohort in London, UK, with weekly nasopharyngeal swab PCR tests and blood sampling. Healthcare workers were enrolled in the week of the UK lockdown, from 23 to 31 March 2020, and were followed every week for up to roughly 15 weeks. This sequence uses TRBV11-2 and TRBJ2-4; 7 bases in the junction line up with TRBD1. The TCR comes from an adult who was a healthcare worker with PCR-confirmed SARS-CoV-2 infection or an uninfected control (not recorded which). The sequenced sample was whole blood, obtained at baseline. The DNA sequence follows: TGTGCCAGCAGCTTCAACAGGGGAGACATTCAGTACTTC. Its translation reads: CASSFNRGDIQYF. Supplemented by the reference TRBV11-2 and TRBJ2-4 proteins around the CDR3, the complete variable domain is EAGVAQSPRYKIIEKRQSVAFWCNPISGHATLYWYQQILGQGPKLLIQFQNNGVVDDSQLPKDRFSAERLKGVDSTLKIQPAKLEDSAVYLCASSFNRGDIQYFGAGTRLSVL.